A selection of T cell receptor beta chains follows, all from one sample in a study of graft-versus-host responses after intestinal transplantation. Here immunoSEQ multiplex PCR was the method, and the copy in TCRdb shows in-frame clones only, minus some. Of over 80,000 clones listed, roughly 91% are singletons. Antigen specificity for these receptors is unknown. The sample was unstimulated CD4+ T cells sorted from spleen or lymph node cells, taken before transplant. These receptor sequences come from a human donor who was the organ donor for an intestinal transplant. Each CDR3 is given with its conserved first and last residue. A D gene is named only where the DNA matches it firmly. Some rows mark clone size as missing; the rest say once, few, many or name a class of expanded clone.

. . TRBJ2-3 TRBV5-1 TGCGCCAGCAGCTTGGGCCACAGGTTAGGCACAGATACGCAGTATTTT CASSLGHRLGTDTQYF
TRBD1 few TRBJ1-3 TRBV18 TGTGCCAGCTCACCGGACAGGGTTAATGGAAACACCATATATTTT CASSPDRVNGNTIYF
TRBD1 . TRBJ1-1 TRBV7-2 TGTGCCAGCAGCCCCCGGACAGGCTCTGAAGCTTTCTTT CASSPRTGSEAFF
. . TRBJ1-1 TRBV29-1 TGCAGCGTGACCCACGGGGGGGGAGGGACTGAAGCTTTCTTT CSVTHGGGGTEAFF
TRBD2 . TRBJ2-5 TRBV4-2 TGTGCCAGCAGCCAAGATTGGCTAGCGGGGGGCCGGGAGACCCAGTACTTC CASSQDWLAGGRETQYF
. . TRBJ2-7 TRBV2 TGTGCCAGCCTAGGGGTGAACGAGCAGTACTTC CASLGVNEQYF
. . TRBJ1-6 TRBV4-2 TGTGCCAGCAGCCAAGGGATGGGCCGAAATTCACCCCTCCACTTT CASSQGMGRNSPLHF
. . TRBJ1-5 TRBV6-5 TGTGCCAGCAGTAAAAGAGGAATTGGTCAGCCCCAGCATTTT CASSKRGIGQPQHF
. . TRBJ2-3 TRBV18 TGTGCCAGCTCACTCCGAATCGGGTCCGCAGATACGCAGTATTTT CASSLRIGSADTQYF
. . TRBJ1-1 TRBV7-2 TGTGCCAGCTATGGGCAGGGGCAGTTCCACCTTTCAGCTTTCTTT CASYGQGQFHLSAFF
. . TRBJ1-2 TRBV28 TGTGCCAGCAGTTCGCCAGGGTATGGCTACACCTTC CASSSPGYGYTF
. . TRBJ1-3 TRBV7-2 TGTGCCAGCAGCCAATCGCAAACAGTGCCCTCTGGAAACACCATATATTTT CASSQSQTVPSGNTIYF
TRBD1 . TRBJ1-2 TRBV29-1 TGCAGCGTTGAAGGACAGGGGGGGAAAGGCTACACCTTC CSVEGQGGKGYTF
. . TRBJ1-5 TRBV18 TGTGCCAGCTCACGACTACAGGGTGACAATCAGCCCCAGCATTTT CASSRLQGDNQPQHF
. . TRBJ2-2 TRBV20-1 TGCAGTGCTGCAGGTTCCGGGGAGCTGTTTTTT CSAAGSGELFF
. . TRBJ1-5 TRBV6-4 TGTGCCAGCAGTGTCGAGGGCAATCAGCCCCAGCATTTT CASSVEGNQPQHF
. . TRBJ1-3 TRBV11-2 TGTGCCAGCAGCTTAGTTACCGGCTCTGGAAACACCATATATTTT CASSLVTGSGNTIYF
. . TRBJ1-1 TRBV7-2 TGTGCCAGCAGCTTAGCGCCAGGGCAAAACACTGAAGCTTTCTTT CASSLAPGQNTEAFF
. . TRBJ1-5 TRBV29-1 TGCAGCGTTTCGGTACAGGGCCATCAGCCCCAGCATTTT CSVSVQGHQPQHF
. . TRBJ1-6 TRBV9 TGTGCCAGCAGCGTAGGGTTACAAGGGGTAAATTCACCCCTCCACTTT CASSVGLQGVNSPLHF
. once TRBJ2-6 TRBV7-2 TGTGCCAGCAGCTTAAGCCGAAACAACGTCCTGACTTTC CASSLSRNNVLTF
. . TRBJ2-2 TRBV6-1 TGTGCCAGCACCCCGACCGTCCGAGGCACCGGGGAGCTGTTTTTT CASTPTVRGTGELFF
TRBD2 few TRBJ2-7 TRBV10-3 TGTGCCATCAGTGTGGTTTCTAGCGGCGAGCAGTACTTC CAISVVSSGEQYF
TRBD1 . TRBJ2-6 TRBV4-2 TGTGCCAGCAGCCTAAAACCGGGACAGGGCTCCTCTGGGGCCAACGTCCTGACTTTC CASSLKPGQGSSGANVLTF
TRBD2 . TRBJ2-3 TRBV9 TGTGCCAGCAGCGTAAGGCCCGGGGGGGATACGCAGTATTTT CASSVRPGGDTQYF
TRBD1 . TRBJ2-3 TRBV9 TGTGCCAGCAGCAGAGGGACAGGGGGCGCGATTGTAGATACGCAGTATTTT CASSRGTGGAIVDTQYF
. . TRBJ1-5 TRBV7-9 TGTGCCAGCATGGGAGGGTTTGATCAGCCCCAGCATTTT CASMGGFDQPQHF
. . TRBJ2-2 TRBV7-7 TGTGCCAGCGCAAAGGGGCGCGGGGACACCGGGGAGCTGTTTTTT CASAKGRGDTGELFF
. . TRBJ1-2 TRBV19 TGTGCCAGTAGTAATCCAGGGGAGAACTATGGCTACACCTTC CASSNPGENYGYTF
. . TRBJ2-2 TRBV25-1 TGTGCCAGCAGTCAACGGGGGTCGGGCACCGGGGAGCTGTTTTTT CASSQRGSGTGELFF
. . TRBJ1-2 TRBV19 TGTGCCAGTAGTACAGAGACAACGGGAGGGTATGGCTACACCTTC CASSTETTGGYGYTF
. . TRBJ2-4 TRBV6-6 TGTGCCAGCACCAACAGGGTAAACATTCAGTACTTC CASTNRVNIQYF
TRBD2 . TRBJ2-5 TRBV6-1 TGTGCCAGCAGTGTCGCCGGGACTAGCGGATTAGAGACCCAGTACTTC CASSVAGTSGLETQYF
. . TRBJ2-5 TRBV7-9 TGTGCCAGCAGCGAAAGAGGTCTGGAGACCCAGTACTTC CASSERGLETQYF
. . TRBJ1-1 TRBV7-2 TGTGCCAGCAGCTTAGGTTGGCAGGTGAACACTGAAGCTTTCTTT CASSLGWQVNTEAFF
. . TRBJ1-2 TRBV15 TGTGCCACCAGCAGAGATTATACGCTGAGGGGCTACACCTTC CATSRDYTLRGYTF
TRBD2 . TRBJ2-7 TRBV6-1 TGTGCCAGCAGTTCCGTGAGGGGCGGGGGTCCGCTGCAGTACTTC CASSSVRGGGPLQYF
. . TRBJ1-2 TRBV19 TGTGCCAGTAGTATTCGGGACAAGTATGGCTACACCTTC CASSIRDKYGYTF
TRBD1 . TRBJ1-5 TRBV9 TGTGCCAGCAGCGTATCAGGGGGCGCAAATCAGCCCCAGCATTTT CASSVSGGANQPQHF